Listed below are T cell receptor beta chains from one sample, sequenced in a study of cytomegalovirus exposure and HLA in healthy donors. Generated by immunoSEQ multiplex PCR, the TCRdb table keeps only in-frame clones and is missing some. The repertoire holds 100,000 to 150,000 clones, about 70% seen once, with around 2.1% in the top ten. The sequenced material came from PBMCs. The receptors were gathered from a woman aged 40 to 50 in good health and CMV-seropositive. Both conserved end residues are part of each CDR3. Fields, in order: V gene, clone size, J gene, D gene, CDR3 protein, CDR3 DNA. The D gene is left open where the match is weak. Part of the rows lack a size; the others show once, few, many or a class for expanded clones.

TRBV5-1	.	TRBJ1-2	.	CASSLGDRANYGYTF	TGCGCCAGCAGCTTGGGCGACAGAGCTAACTATGGCTACACCTTC
TRBV7-2	.	TRBJ2-1	.	CASSRIELAIHEQFF	TGTGCCAGCAGCCGCATCGAACTAGCTATCCATGAGCAGTTCTTC
TRBV7-3	.	TRBJ2-5	TRBD1	CASSRTGGGETQYF	TGTGCCAGCAGCCGGACAGGGGGAGGGGAGACCCAGTACTTC
TRBV6-4	few	TRBJ2-7	TRBD2	CASSDSGTRYEQYF	TGTGCCAGCAGTGATTCCGGGACTAGGTACGAGCAGTACTTC
TRBV6-6	.	TRBJ2-6	.	CASRPSGSVGANVLTF	TGTGCCAGCAGACCCTCTGGGAGCGTTGGGGCCAACGTCCTGACTTTC
TRBV30	.	TRBJ2-7	TRBD2	CAWSVYGGKGSYSYEQYF	TGTGCCTGGAGTGTTTACGGGGGGAAGGGAAGTTACTCCTACGAGCAGTACTTC
TRBV15	.	TRBJ1-2	.	CATSRDLFSGHASTNYGYTF	TGTGCCACCAGTAGAGATCTTTTTTCGGGACACGCATCCACTAACTATGGCTACACCTTC
TRBV5-4	.	TRBJ1-2	.	CASSFEGTYGYTF	TGTGCCAGCAGCTTCGAGGGAACCTATGGCTACACCTTC
TRBV30	.	TRBJ1-1	TRBD1	CAWSYGLWTGGQPEAFF	TGTGCCTGGAGTTACGGACTCTGGACAGGCGGACAACCTGAAGCTTTCTTT
TRBV5-8	.	TRBJ2-3	.	CASSLLLSTDTQYF	TGTGCCAGCAGCCTCTTGTTAAGCACAGATACGCAGTATTTT
TRBV5-1	.	TRBJ1-2	.	CASSLGADYGYTF	TGCGCCAGCAGCCTAGGGGCCGACTATGGCTACACCTTC
TRBV29-1	.	TRBJ2-5	.	CSVEGGGLTSRTQYF	TGCAGCGTGGAAGGAGGGGGTCTCACGAGTCGGACCCAGTACTTC
TRBV4-3	few	TRBJ2-7	TRBD1	CASSQDRGSYEQYF	TGCGCCAGCAGCCAAGACAGGGGGTCCTACGAGCAGTACTTC
TRBV4-1	.	TRBJ2-7	.	CASSLRETTYEQYF	TGCGCCAGCAGCCTCCGGGAGACGACCTACGAGCAGTACTTC
TRBV14	.	TRBJ2-5	TRBD1	CASSEGQGAPKTQYF	TGTGCCAGCAGCGAGGGACAGGGGGCCCCCAAGACCCAGTACTTC
TRBV6-6	.	TRBJ1-5	TRBD1	CASSRSGTGEGQPQHF	TGTGCCAGCAGTCGGAGCGGGACAGGGGAGGGTCAGCCCCAGCATTTT
TRBV28	few	TRBJ2-5	TRBD1	CASSGTGVGRETQYF	TGTGCCAGCAGTGGGACAGGTGTAGGCAGGGAGACCCAGTACTTC
TRBV5-1	.	TRBJ1-4	.	CASRRGQDEKLFF	TGCGCCAGCAGAAGAGGACAAGATGAAAAACTGTTTTTT
TRBV18	few	TRBJ2-1	.	CASVRDNEQFF	TGTGCCAGCGTGAGAGACAATGAGCAGTTCTTC
TRBV15	.	TRBJ2-3	TRBD2	CATRGLAGSGTQYF	TGTGCCACCAGGGGACTAGCGGGGTCGGGTACGCAGTATTTT
TRBV7-2	.	TRBJ1-1	.	CASSTQPGFTEAFF	TGTGCCAGCAGCACCCAGCCAGGGTTCACTGAAGCTTTCTTT
TRBV7-6	.	TRBJ2-1	TRBD2	CASSLPGSGSYNEQFF	TGTGCCAGCAGCTTACCCGGGAGCGGGAGCTACAATGAGCAGTTCTTC
TRBV6-6	.	TRBJ2-7	TRBD1	CASSFSGGSYEQYF	TGTGCCAGCAGTTTTTCAGGGGGATCCTACGAGCAGTACTTC
TRBV7-2	.	TRBJ2-3	TRBD2	CASSLAPAGLTDTQYF	TGTGCCAGCAGCTTAGCGCCAGCGGGACTCACAGATACGCAGTATTTT
TRBV30	.	TRBJ1-1	.	CAWSVQMNTEAFF	TGTGCCTGGAGTGTACAAATGAACACTGAAGCTTTCTTT
TRBV5-1	.	TRBJ1-3	.	CASSLQGSGNTIYF	TGCGCCAGCAGCTTACAGGGCTCTGGAAACACCATATATTTT
TRBV18	few	TRBJ2-7	TRBD1	CASSPRQGGGYEQYF	TGTGCCAGCTCACCGCGACAGGGGGGAGGCTACGAGCAGTACTTC
TRBV7-3	few	TRBJ1-2	TRBD1	CASSPQGDYGYTF	TGTGCCAGCAGCCCACAGGGGGACTATGGCTACACCTTC
TRBV6-4	.	TRBJ2-7	TRBD1	CASSDPAGGTGGAEQYF	TGTGCCAGCAGTGACCCTGCAGGTGGGACAGGGGGCGCCGAGCAGTACTTC